Below are 32 T cell receptor beta chains sequenced from a single sample in a study of blood T cell repertoires in COVID-19. Assay used: immunoSEQ multiplex PCR; TCRdb lists only in-frame clones, some missing. The repertoire holds more than 25,000 clones, with approximately 90% as singletons. Input material: peripheral blood. These receptors were obtained from a man in his fifties or sixties with active COVID-19.

In DNA, the CDR3 is TGCAGTGCTAGTCCCGGACAGGGTGGCTACACCTTC. Translating gives CSASPGQGGYTF. The chain links TRBV20-1 to TRBJ1-2, with 8 bases that match TRBD1. This CDR3 region has 12 residues. The germline V gene has CDR1 DFQATT and CDR2 SNEGSKA (reference sequence). The V segment lost 3 bases and the J segment 7 bases; nucleotides outside the gene matches: 4.

The chain is built from TRBV18 and TRBJ1-3; D unclear. V lost 4 bases and J lost 3, with 10 bases in between. Germline V CDR1 and CDR2: KGHSH, LQKENI. This CDR3 comprises 14 residues. DNA for the CDR3: TGTGCCAGCTCACGGTCTGCGAGTGGAAACACCATATATTTT. Encoded protein: CASSRSASGNTIYF.

This clone was seen only a few times. The chain couples TRBV28 to TRBJ1-1, with D unclear. The CDR3 has 12 residues. The germline V and J ends were trimmed by 6 bases and 5 bases, with 10 bases remaining between them. The germline V gene encodes CDR1 MDHEN and CDR2 SYDVKM. Here the CDR3 DNA reads TGTGCCAGCAGCCGCGCGGGAACTGAAGCTTTCTTT. Encoded protein: CASSRAGTEAFF.

DNA of the CDR3: TGCGCCAGCAGCTTGGGGCCGCGGACAGGAGGTAACTATGGCTACACCTTC. This translates into CASSLGPRTGGNYGYTF. The V and J genes are TRBV5-1 and TRBJ1-2; 7 bases are shared with TRBD1. V was clipped by 0 bases and J by 1 base; unmatched bases: 9. From germline, CDR1 is SGHRS and CDR2 YFSETQ. CDR3 length: 17 residues.

The rearrangement joins TRBV2 to TRBJ1-2, with D maybe TRBD1 (5 bases). With 4 bases removed from V and 5 bases from J, the gap between germline ends came to 11 bases. This CDR3 region has 13 residues. The V gene's germline CDR1 is SNHLY and CDR2 FYNNEI. The chain's CDR3 is CASSGQLRYGYTF. Here the CDR3 DNA reads TGTGCCAGCAGTGGACAGCTGAGATATGGCTACACCTTC.

This sequence joins TRBV3-1 (or the pseudogene TRBV3-2) and TRBJ2-7; 7 bases line up with TRBD2. The CDR3 runs 13 residues. The J segment lost 4 bases and the V segment lost 1 base, leaving 1 base of the junction unmatched. Per the germline V gene, CDR1 is LGHDT and CDR2 is YNNKEL (reference sequence). In DNA, the CDR3 is TGTGCCAGCAGCCAAGGGGGGGGGTACGAGCAGTACTTC. Residues: CASSQGGGYEQYF.

The chain recombines TRBV5-6 with TRBJ1-2, with 8 bases identical to TRBD1. This CDR3 comprises 13 residues. Trimming took 5 bases from V and 7 from J; bases not matched to a gene: 7. CDR1 and CDR2 (germline): SGHDT, YYEEEE. CDR3 DNA: TGTGCCAGCAGACCTGGACAGGGCGGTGGCTACACCTTC. Translation: CASRPGQGGGYTF.

The rearrangement uses TRBV5-8 and TRBJ1-5, with D perhaps TRBD1 (6 bases). Germline loops: CDR1 SGHTS, CDR2 YDEGEE. The CDR3 has 15 residues. V lost 6 bases and J lost 0, with 13 bases in between. The CDR3 region is CASIRQGYSNQPQHF. The CDR3 nucleotides are TGTGCCAGCATCCGCCAGGGGTATAGCAATCAGCCCCAGCATTTT.

The CDR3 DNA sequence: TGTGCCAGCAGCTGGACAGGGGAAGAGACCCAGTACTTC. This encodes CASSWTGEETQYF. V is TRBV27 and J is TRBJ2-5, with 9 positions matching TRBD1. CDR3 size: 13 residues. Losses at the gene ends were 6 bases for V and 3 bases for J; bases not matched to a gene: 2. Germline V CDR1 and CDR2: MNHEY, SMNVEV (reference sequence).

V and J are TRBV5-1 and TRBJ2-3; maybe TRBD1 (5 bases). Germline CDR1 reads SGHRS; CDR2 reads YFSETQ. Deletions cut 3 bases from V and 2 bases from J, with 7 bases between. The CDR3 consists of 13 residues. CDR3 in DNA: TGCGCCAGCAGCTCGGACATCACAGATACGCAGTATTTT. It translates to CASSSDITDTQYF. The full variable domain, its missing parts supplied by reference TRBV5-1 and TRBJ2-3, is KAGVTQTPRYLIKTRGQQVTLSCSPISGHRSVSWYQQTPGQGLQFLFEYFSETQRNKGNFPGRFSGRQFSNSRSEMNVSTLELGDSALYLCASSSDITDTQYFGPGTRLTVL.

This clone has a single count. The chain combines TRBV7-2 with TRBJ1-2; perhaps TRBD1 as D (5 bases). The V gene's germline CDR1 is SGHTA and CDR2 FQGNSA. The V gene lost 3 bases and the J gene lost 4 bases, with 9 bases spanning the gap. The CDR3 has 13 amino acids. This CDR3 is CASSLTALYGYTF. CDR3 bases: TGTGCCAGCAGCTTGACAGCTCTCTATGGCTACACCTTC.

The count of this clone is one. The chain joins TRBV28 to TRBJ1-5, with 9 bases lining up with TRBD1. The V gene end was trimmed by 5 bases and the J gene end by 2 bases; junction bases not matched to a gene: 4. The length of the CDR3 is 15 residues. CDR1 MDHEN and CDR2 SYDVKM come from the germline V gene. The CDR3 spells CASSPRTGGNQPQHF. CDR3 DNA sequence: TGTGCCAGCAGTCCCCGGACAGGGGGCAATCAGCCCCAGCATTTT.

This rearrangement joins TRBV6-1 to TRBJ1-5; no reliable D call. CDR1 and CDR2 (germline): MNHNS, SASEGT. V shed 0 bases and J shed 0 bases, with 15 bases lying between them. The CDR3 is 18 amino acids. In DNA, the CDR3 is TGTGCCAGCAGTGAAGCGGGTTGGGGAGGTTATAGCAATCAGCCCCAGCATTTT. The encoded protein is CASSEAGWGGYSNQPQHF.

The chain joins TRBV4-1 to TRBJ2-2, with D maybe TRBD2 (6 bases). Germline CDR1 is MGHRA and CDR2 is YSYEKL. This CDR3 is built from 17 residues. V was pared by 3 bases and J by 3 bases, with 17 bases between. CDR3 nucleotide sequence: TGCGCCAGCAGCCACCAACGGGGACTCATTGACACCGGGGAGCTGTTTTTT. It is translated as CASSHQRGLIDTGELFF.

The rearrangement uses TRBV5-1 and TRBJ2-7; 7 nucleotides match TRBD2. The CDR3 length is 15 residues. Trimming took 3 bases from V and 7 from J; bases not matched to a gene: 13. Germline CDR1 reads SGHRS; CDR2 reads YFSETQ. The CDR3 nucleotides are TGCGCCAGCAGCTGGAGGCCTAGCGGCCCGGGGGAGCAGTACTTC. Protein product: CASSWRPSGPGEQYF. The full variable domain, with the rest looked up from reference TRBV5-1 and TRBJ2-7, is KAGVTQTPRYLIKTRGQQVTLSCSPISGHRSVSWYQQTPGQGLQFLFEYFSETQRNKGNFPGRFSGRQFSNSRSEMNVSTLELGDSALYLCASSWRPSGPGEQYFGPGTRLTVT.

This clone was seen only once. V usage is TRBV27 and J usage is TRBJ1-2; 8 bases are a match to TRBD1. The CDR3 loop spans 13 amino acids. Unmatched junction bases numbered 2, after V lost 3 bases and J lost 5 bases. Germline CDR1 MNHEY, CDR2 SMNVEV (reference sequence). CDR3 sequence (DNA): TGTGCCAGCAGTTTGACAGGGGTTTATGGCTACACCTTC. It codes for CASSLTGVYGYTF.

This chain's CDR3 is CASRGQGQGYNEQFF. The CDR3 nucleotides are TGCGCCAGCAGGGGGCAGGGACAAGGGTACAATGAGCAGTTCTTC. The chain is built from TRBV5-1 and TRBJ2-1, with D perhaps TRBD1 (6 bases). The CDR3 loop spans 15 amino acids. Trimming stripped 5 bases from V and 4 bases from J, with 16 bases between. The V gene's germline CDR1 is SGHRS and CDR2 YFSETQ.

This rearrangement joins TRBV6-5 to TRBJ2-7; 7 nucleotides align to TRBD2. CDR1 is MNHEY, CDR2 SVGAGI, per germline. The length of the CDR3 is 13 residues. The J segment lost 2 bases and the V segment lost 6 bases, leaving 4 bases of the junction unmatched. The chain's CDR3 is CASRRGKTYEQYF. The CDR3 nucleotides read TGTGCCAGCAGGCGGGGGAAAACCTACGAGCAGTACTTC.

The table lists this clone with a few counts. The rearrangement links TRBV7-9 to TRBJ2-7, with 11 nucleotides matching TRBD1. V lost 3 bases, J lost 4 bases, and 2 bases stayed unmatched. This CDR3 has 14 residues. Germline CDR1 and CDR2: SEHNR and FQNEAQ (reference sequence). The CDR3 DNA reads as TGTGCCAGCAGCTTCCGGGACAGGGGGTACGAGCAGTACTTC. Its translation is CASSFRDRGYEQYF.

The chain joins TRBV15 to TRBJ1-5, with a possible D match to TRBD1 (5 bases). V was pared by 0 bases and J by 7 bases, with 13 bases between. From germline, CDR1 is LNHNV and CDR2 YYDKDF (reference sequence). This CDR3 region has 15 residues. The CDR3 nucleotides are TGTGCCACCAGCAGAGAAAGGGGTTTTGGGCAGCCCCAGCATTTT. It specifies CATSRERGFGQPQHF.

The table lists this clone with a count of one. V and J are TRBV19 and TRBJ1-2, with D maybe TRBD1 (5 bases). Trimming cost V 1 base and J 4 bases, with 7 bases left between them. The CDR3 has 13 residues. CDR1 is LNHDA and CDR2 is SQIVND in the germline V gene (reference sequence). The CDR3 sequence: CASSIGQPYGYTF. DNA for the CDR3: TGTGCCAGTAGTATAGGACAGCCCTATGGCTACACCTTC.

J is TRBJ2-1 and V is TRBV10-3; the D is unclear. The CDR3 length is 15 residues. In germline, CDR1 is ENHRY, CDR2 SYGVKD. V lost 2 bases to trimming and J lost 1 base, with 9 bases between them. The chain's CDR3 is CAISEDLKSYNEQFF. The CDR3 nucleotides read TGTGCCATCAGTGAGGACTTAAAATCCTACAATGAGCAGTTCTTC.

This clone was seen a handful of times. CDR3 sequence (DNA): TGTGCCAGTAGGCACCTAGGCGGAACTAATGAAAAACTGTTTTTT. Amino acids: CASRHLGGTNEKLFF. The gene calls are TRBV19 and TRBJ1-4; D is uncertain. The CDR3 has 15 amino acids. Germline assignment: CDR1 LNHDA and CDR2 SQIVND (reference sequence). The V gene lost 6 bases and the J gene lost 1 base, with 12 bases spanning the gap.

The chain is built from TRBV9 and TRBJ1-2, with 9 bases aligning to TRBD1. Germline V lookup: CDR1 SGDLS, CDR2 YYNGEE. V was clipped by 4 bases and J by 5 bases; unmatched bases: 9. The CDR3 consists of 15 residues. For the CDR3, the DNA is TGTGCCAGCAGCCTCCAAGGGACAGGGTCTTATGGCTACACCTTC. As protein: CASSLQGTGSYGYTF. The whole variable domain, filled in from reference TRBV9 and TRBJ1-2, reads DSGVTQTPKHLITATGQRVTLRCSPRSGDLSVYWYQQSLDQGLQFLIQYYNGEERAKGNILERFSAQQFPDLHSELNLSSLELGDSALYFCASSLQGTGSYGYTFGSGTRLTVV.

This clone was seen only once. The rearrangement uses TRBV10-3 and TRBJ2-1, with D perhaps matching TRBD1 (7 bases). The length of the CDR3 is 14 residues. Germline V CDR1 and CDR2: ENHRY, SYGVKD. Trimming stripped 10 bases from V and 2 bases from J, with 15 bases between. CDR3 region: CATQGGQTYNEQFF. CDR3 coding DNA: TGTGCCACCCAGGGGGGCCAGACCTACAATGAGCAGTTCTTC.

V usage is TRBV6-4 and J usage is TRBJ1-2, with 7 nucleotides matching TRBD1. This CDR3 is built from 15 residues. V shed 0 bases and J 7 bases; nucleotides not matched to a gene: 8. Germline V gene sequence: CDR1 MRHNA, CDR2 SNTAGT. CDR3: CASSDSRRGLPGYTF. The CDR3 bases are TGTGCCAGCAGTGACTCTCGGAGGGGGCTCCCTGGCTACACCTTC.

The chain joins TRBV6-5 to TRBJ2-1; TRBD2 matches 9 bases. CDR1 and CDR2 (germline): MNHEY, SVGAGI. This CDR3 is built from 16 residues. The V segment lost 2 bases and the J segment 7 bases; nucleotides outside the gene matches: 9. The CDR3 sequence is CASSYGRGGPFNEQFF. CDR3 DNA: TGTGCCAGCAGTTACGGGCGGGGGGGCCCCTTTAATGAGCAGTTCTTC.

The chain has TRBV4-1 and TRBJ2-5; tentatively, D is TRBD2 (7 bases). The CDR3 is 16 amino acids. CDR1 MGHRA and CDR2 YSYEKL come from the germline V gene. Deletions cut 2 bases from V and 4 bases from J, with 17 bases between. Here the CDR3 DNA reads TGCGCCAGCAGCCAAAAGGAGGCGGGGGCCCGAGAGACCCAGTACTTC. Its translation is CASSQKEAGARETQYF.

The chain couples TRBV5-1 to TRBJ2-7; tentative D call: TRBD1 (6 bases). The CDR3 extends over 16 amino acids. The germline V and J ends were trimmed by 0 bases and 3 bases, with 16 bases remaining between them. Germline loops: CDR1 SGHRS, CDR2 YFSETQ. The CDR3 bases are TGCGCCAGCAGCTTGGGAGTTAGGGGGACCGACTACGAGCAGTACTTC. Protein product: CASSLGVRGTDYEQYF.

V is TRBV28 and J is TRBJ1-2, with 7 bases lining up with TRBD1. CDR3 length: 13 amino acids. The germline V gene encodes CDR1 MDHEN and CDR2 SYDVKM. Unmatched junction bases numbered 10, after V lost 11 bases and J lost 4 bases. CDR3 sequence (DNA): TGTGCCGGAACTCGACAGGGTGGCTATGGCTACACCTTC. It is translated as CAGTRQGGYGYTF.

The chain is built from TRBV6-6 and TRBJ2-7; D is perhaps TRBD2 (5 bases). CDR3 size: 13 residues. Trimming left V 4 bases short and J 2 bases short, with 9 bases between. Germline V gene sequence: CDR1 MNHNY, CDR2 SVGAGI (reference sequence). CDR3 protein: CASSSSSAYEQYF. In DNA, the CDR3 is TGTGCCAGCAGTTCTAGCTCAGCCTACGAGCAGTACTTC.

This sequence joins TRBV7-9 and TRBJ2-7; tentatively, D is TRBD1 (6 bases). CDR3 length equals 17 residues. Trimming left V 1 base short and J 1 base short, with 17 bases between. Germline V gene sequence: CDR1 SEHNR, CDR2 FQNEAQ (reference sequence). Written as DNA, the CDR3 is TGTGCCAGCAGCTTAGAATCGGGGCAGGGGAGTTCCTACGAGCAGTACTTC. This translates into CASSLESGQGSSYEQYF.